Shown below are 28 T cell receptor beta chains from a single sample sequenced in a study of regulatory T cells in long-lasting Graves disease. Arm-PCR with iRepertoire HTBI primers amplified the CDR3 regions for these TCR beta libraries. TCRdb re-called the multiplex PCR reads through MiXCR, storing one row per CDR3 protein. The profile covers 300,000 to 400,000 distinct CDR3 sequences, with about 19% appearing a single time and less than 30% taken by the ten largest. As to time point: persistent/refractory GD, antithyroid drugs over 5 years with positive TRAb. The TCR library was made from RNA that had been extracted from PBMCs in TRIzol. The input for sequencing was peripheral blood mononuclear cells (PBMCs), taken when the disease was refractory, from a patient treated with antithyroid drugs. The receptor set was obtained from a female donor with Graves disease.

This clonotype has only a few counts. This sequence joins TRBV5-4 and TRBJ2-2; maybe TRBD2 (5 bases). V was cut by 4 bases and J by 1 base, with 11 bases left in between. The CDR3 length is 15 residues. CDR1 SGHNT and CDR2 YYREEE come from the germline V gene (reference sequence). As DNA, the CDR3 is TGTGCCAGCAGCGCGGACTGGGGGAACACCGGGGAGCTGTTTTTT. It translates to CASSADWGNTGELFF.

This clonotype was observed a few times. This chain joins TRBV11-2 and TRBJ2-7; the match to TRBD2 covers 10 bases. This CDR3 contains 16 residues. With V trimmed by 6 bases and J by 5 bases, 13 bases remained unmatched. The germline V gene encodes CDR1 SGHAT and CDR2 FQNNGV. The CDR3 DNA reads TGTGCCAGCAGAGATTCGCTAGCGGGAGTATTGAACGAGCAGTACTTC. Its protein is CASRDSLAGVLNEQYF.

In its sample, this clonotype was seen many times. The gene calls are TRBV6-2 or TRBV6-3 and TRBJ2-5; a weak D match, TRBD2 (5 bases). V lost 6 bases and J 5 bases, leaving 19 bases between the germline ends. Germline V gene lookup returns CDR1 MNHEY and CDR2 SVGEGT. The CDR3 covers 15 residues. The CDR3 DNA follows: TGTGCCAGCAGCGAGGGTTTACCACTCGGGGAGACCCAGTACTTC. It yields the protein CASSEGLPLGETQYF.

CDR3 sequence reads: CASSVGDSQETQYF. CDR3 nucleotide sequence: TGTGCCAGCAGCGTGGGGGACAGCCAAGAGACCCAGTACTTC. This chain connects TRBV9 to TRBJ2-5; 7 nucleotides match TRBD1. The CDR3 runs to 14 residues. Germline V lookup: CDR1 SGDLS, CDR2 YYNGEE. V lost 2 bases, J lost 1 base, and 2 bases stayed unmatched.

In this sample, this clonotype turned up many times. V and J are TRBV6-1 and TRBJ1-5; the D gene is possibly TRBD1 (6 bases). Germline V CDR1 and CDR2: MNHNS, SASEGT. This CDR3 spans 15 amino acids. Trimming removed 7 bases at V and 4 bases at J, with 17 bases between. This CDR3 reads CASTSRDKRNQPQHF. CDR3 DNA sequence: TGTGCCAGCACCTCCCGGGACAAAAGAAATCAGCCCCAGCATTTT.

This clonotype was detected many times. Written as DNA, the CDR3 is TGTGCCATCCGTCCCGGGACTAGCGGAATCTACGAGCAGTACTTC. Its translation is CAIRPGTSGIYEQYF. The chain uses TRBV10-3 and TRBJ2-7; 11 nucleotides line up with TRBD2. The V and J ends lost 8 bases and 3 bases, in that order; junction bases with no gene match: 9. The CDR3 length is 15 residues. The germline gives CDR1 ENHRY, CDR2 SYGVKD.

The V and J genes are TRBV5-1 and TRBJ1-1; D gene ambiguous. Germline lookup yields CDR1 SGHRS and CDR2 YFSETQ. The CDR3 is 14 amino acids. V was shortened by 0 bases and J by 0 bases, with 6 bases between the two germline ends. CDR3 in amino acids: CASSLVQMNTEAFF. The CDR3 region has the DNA TGCGCCAGCAGCTTGGTCCAAATGAACACTGAAGCTTTCTTT.

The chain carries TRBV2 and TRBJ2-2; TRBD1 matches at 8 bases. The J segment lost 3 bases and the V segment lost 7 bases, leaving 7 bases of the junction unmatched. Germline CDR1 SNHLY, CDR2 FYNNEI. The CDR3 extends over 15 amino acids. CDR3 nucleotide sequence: TGTGCCAGCATCCCGGACAGGGCGGACACCGGGGAGCTGTTTTTT. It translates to CASIPDRADTGELFF.

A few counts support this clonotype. The CDR3 here is CASSRGGTGNTGELFF. The CDR3, as DNA: TGTGCCAGCAGCAGAGGGGGGACAGGGAACACCGGGGAGCTGTTTTTT. The V call is TRBV6-2 or TRBV6-3, the J call TRBJ2-2, with 8 nucleotides matching TRBD1. V lost 6 bases to trimming and J lost 1 base; unmatched junction nucleotides: 7. Germline CDR1 and CDR2: MNHEY and SVGEGT. The CDR3 is made up of 16 amino acids.

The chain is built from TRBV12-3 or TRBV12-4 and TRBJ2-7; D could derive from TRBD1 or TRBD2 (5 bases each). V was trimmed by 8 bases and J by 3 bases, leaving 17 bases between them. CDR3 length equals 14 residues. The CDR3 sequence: CASAGGGRYYEQYF. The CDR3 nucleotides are TGTGCCAGCGCCGGTGGGGGTAGATACTACGAGCAGTACTTC.

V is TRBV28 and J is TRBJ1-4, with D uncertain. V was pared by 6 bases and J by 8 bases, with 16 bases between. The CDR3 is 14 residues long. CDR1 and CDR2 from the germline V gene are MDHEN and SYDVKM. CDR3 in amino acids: CASRTPSLSEKLFF. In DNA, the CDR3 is TGTGCCAGCAGAACGCCTTCATTGTCGGAAAAACTGTTTTTT.

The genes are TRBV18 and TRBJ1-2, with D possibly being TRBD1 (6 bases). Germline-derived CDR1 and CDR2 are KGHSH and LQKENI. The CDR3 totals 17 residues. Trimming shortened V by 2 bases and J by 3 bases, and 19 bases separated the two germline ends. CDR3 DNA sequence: TGTGCCAGCTCACCAACGGGTCCCGGGACAAAACACTATGGCTACACCTTC. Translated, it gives CASSPTGPGTKHYGYTF.

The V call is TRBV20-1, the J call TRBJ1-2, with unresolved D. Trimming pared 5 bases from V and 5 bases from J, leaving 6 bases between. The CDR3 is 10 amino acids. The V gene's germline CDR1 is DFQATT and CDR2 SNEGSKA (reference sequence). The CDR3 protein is CSAQFYGYTF. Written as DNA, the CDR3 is TGCAGTGCTCAATTTTATGGCTACACCTTC.

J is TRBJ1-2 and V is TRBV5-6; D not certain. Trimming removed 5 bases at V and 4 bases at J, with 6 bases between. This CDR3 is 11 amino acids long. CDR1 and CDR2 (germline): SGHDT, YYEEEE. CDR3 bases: TGTGCCAGCAGACGGATCTATGGCTACACCTTC. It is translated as CASRRIYGYTF.

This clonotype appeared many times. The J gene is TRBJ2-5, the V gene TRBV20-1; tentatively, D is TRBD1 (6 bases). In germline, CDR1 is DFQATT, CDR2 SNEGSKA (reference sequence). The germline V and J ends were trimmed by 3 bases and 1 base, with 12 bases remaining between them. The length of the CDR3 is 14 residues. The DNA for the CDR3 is TGCAGTGCTAGGGCCCAGACAGGCCAAGAGACCCAGTACTTC. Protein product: CSARAQTGQETQYF.

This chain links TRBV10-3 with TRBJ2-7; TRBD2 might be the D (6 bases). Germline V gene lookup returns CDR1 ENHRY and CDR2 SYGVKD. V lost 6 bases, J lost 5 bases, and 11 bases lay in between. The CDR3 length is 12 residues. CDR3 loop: CAIRGGENEQYF. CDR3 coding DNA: TGTGCCATCAGGGGAGGAGAAAACGAGCAGTACTTC.

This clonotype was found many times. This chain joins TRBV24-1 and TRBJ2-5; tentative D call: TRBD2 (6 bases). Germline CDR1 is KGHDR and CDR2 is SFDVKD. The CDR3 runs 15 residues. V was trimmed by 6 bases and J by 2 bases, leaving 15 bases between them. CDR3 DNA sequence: TGTGCCACCAGTCTCCATACGGGACTGCAAGAGACCCAGTACTTC. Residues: CATSLHTGLQETQYF.

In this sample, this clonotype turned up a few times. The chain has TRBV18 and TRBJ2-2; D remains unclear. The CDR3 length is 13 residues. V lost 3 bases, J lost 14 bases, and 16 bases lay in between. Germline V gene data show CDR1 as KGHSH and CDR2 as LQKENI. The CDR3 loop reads CASSPFVSEVLFF. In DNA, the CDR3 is TGTGCCAGCTCACCTTTCGTCTCCGAAGTTCTGTTTTTT.

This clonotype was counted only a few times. CDR3: CASSYGGTENTEAFF. The CDR3 nucleotides are TGTGCCAGCAGTTACGGGGGGACAGAGAACACTGAAGCTTTCTTT. The rearrangement uses TRBV6-5 and TRBJ1-1, with TRBD1 matching over 7 bases. Per the germline V gene, CDR1 is MNHEY and CDR2 is SVGAGI. This CDR3 comprises 15 residues. The V segment lost 2 bases and the J segment 1 base; nucleotides outside the gene matches: 4.

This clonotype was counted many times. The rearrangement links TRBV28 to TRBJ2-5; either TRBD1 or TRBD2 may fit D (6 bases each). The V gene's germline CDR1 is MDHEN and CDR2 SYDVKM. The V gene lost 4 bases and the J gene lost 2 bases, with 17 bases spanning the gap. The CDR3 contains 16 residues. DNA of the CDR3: TGTGCCAGCAGTTACATCCCCGGGGGCCCACAAGAGACCCAGTACTTC. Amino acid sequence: CASSYIPGGPQETQYF.

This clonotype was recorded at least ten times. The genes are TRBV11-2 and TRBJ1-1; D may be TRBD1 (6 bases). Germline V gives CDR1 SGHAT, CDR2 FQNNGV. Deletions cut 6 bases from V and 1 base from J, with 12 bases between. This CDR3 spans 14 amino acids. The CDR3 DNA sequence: TGTGCCAGCAGTTTCCAGGGGAAGAACACTGAAGCTTTCTTT. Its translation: CASSFQGKNTEAFF.

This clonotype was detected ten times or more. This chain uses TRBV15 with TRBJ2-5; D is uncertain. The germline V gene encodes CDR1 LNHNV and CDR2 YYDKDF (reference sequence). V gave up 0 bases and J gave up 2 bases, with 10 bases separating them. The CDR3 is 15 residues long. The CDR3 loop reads CATSRDFGGQETQYF. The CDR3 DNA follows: TGTGCCACCAGCAGAGATTTTGGCGGACAAGAGACCCAGTACTTC.

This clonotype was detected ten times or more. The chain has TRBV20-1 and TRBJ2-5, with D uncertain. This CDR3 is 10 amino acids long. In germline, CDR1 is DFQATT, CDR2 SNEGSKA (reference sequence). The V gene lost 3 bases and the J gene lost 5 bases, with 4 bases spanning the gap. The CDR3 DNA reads TGCAGTGCTAGTGACGAGACCCAGTACTTC. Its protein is CSASDETQYF.

CDR3 bases: TGTGCCGCCAGGACGGGGAGGGGAGGCTACACCTTC. Translation gives CAARTGRGGYTF. This rearrangement joins TRBV6-1 to TRBJ1-2; perhaps TRBD1 as D (5 bases). CDR3 length: 12 amino acids. Germline lookup yields CDR1 MNHNS and CDR2 SASEGT. The V gene lost 11 bases and the J gene lost 8 bases, with 18 bases spanning the gap.

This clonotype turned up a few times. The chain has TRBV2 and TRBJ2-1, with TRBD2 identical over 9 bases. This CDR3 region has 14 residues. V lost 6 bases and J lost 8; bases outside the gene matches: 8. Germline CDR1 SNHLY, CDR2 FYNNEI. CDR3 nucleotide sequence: TGTGCCAGCAGGAGGCGGGGGGGCTCCGATGAGCAGTTCTTC. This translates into CASRRRGGSDEQFF.

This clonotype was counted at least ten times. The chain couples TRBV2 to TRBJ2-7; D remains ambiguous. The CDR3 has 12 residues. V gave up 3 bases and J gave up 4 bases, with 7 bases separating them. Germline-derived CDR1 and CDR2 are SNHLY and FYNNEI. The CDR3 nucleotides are TGTGCCAGCAGTGATTCAGATTACGAGCAGTACTTC. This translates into CASSDSDYEQYF.

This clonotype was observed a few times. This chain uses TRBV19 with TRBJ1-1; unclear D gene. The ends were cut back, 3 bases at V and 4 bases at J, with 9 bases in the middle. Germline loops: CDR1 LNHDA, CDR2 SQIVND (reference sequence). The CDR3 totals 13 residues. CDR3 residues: CASSIPVGTEAFF. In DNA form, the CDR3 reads TGTGCCAGTAGTATCCCGGTGGGCACTGAAGCTTTCTTT. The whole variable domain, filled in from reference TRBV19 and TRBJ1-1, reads DGGITQSPKYLFRKEGQNVTLSCEQNLNHDAMYWYRQDPGQGLRLIYYSQIVNDFQKGDIAEGYSVSREKKESFPLTVTSAQKNPTAFYLCASSIPVGTEAFFGQGTRLTVV.

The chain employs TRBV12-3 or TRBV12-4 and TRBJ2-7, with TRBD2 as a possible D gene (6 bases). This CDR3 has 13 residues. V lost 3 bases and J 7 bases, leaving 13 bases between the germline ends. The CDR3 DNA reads TGTGCCAGCAGTTTGTCAGCCGCGGGGGAGCAGTACTTC. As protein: CASSLSAAGEQYF.